The 3 T cell receptor beta chains presented below share a single source sample, sequenced in a study of blood T cell repertoires in COVID-19. Method: immunoSEQ multiplex PCR; TCRdb's copy keeps in-frame clones and lacks some. Of roughly 68,000 clones detected, 80% to 90% appear once; the ten largest clones hold 43%. Sequencing was performed on peripheral blood. Source of these receptors: a woman aged 60-75 years with COVID-19, enrolled during active disease.

V and J are TRBV5-4 and TRBJ2-7, with a possible D match to TRBD2 (5 bases). The germline CDR1 and CDR2 sequences are SGHNT and YYREEE (reference sequence). The CDR3 sequence is 13 residues long. The V and J ends lost 4 bases and 3 bases respectively, with 11 bases between them. DNA of the CDR3: TGTGCCAGCAGCGAGGGAAGAAGCTACGAGCAGTACTTC. Translation: CASSEGRSYEQYF.

The chain recombines TRBV6-1 with TRBJ2-1, with 7 bases aligning to TRBD2. The CDR3 sequence is 15 residues long. J gave up 5 bases and V 1 base, and 5 bases lay outside the gene matches. From germline, CDR1 is MNHNS and CDR2 SASEGT. In nucleotides, the CDR3 is TGTGCCAGCAGTGAAGGGCGGGAGCCAAACAATGAGCAGTTCTTC. Amino acid sequence: CASSEGREPNNEQFF.

The chain links TRBV7-2 to TRBJ2-1; 11 bases agree with TRBD2. J gave up 7 bases and V 5 bases, and 4 bases lay outside the gene matches. This CDR3 is built from 14 residues. The germline V gene encodes CDR1 SGHTA and CDR2 FQGNSA. This CDR3 is CASSPRLAGNEQFF. The CDR3 region has the DNA TGTGCCAGCAGCCCCAGACTAGCGGGGAATGAGCAGTTCTTC.